In its sample, the clone carrying this TCR beta chain was seen many times. These data are taken from a study of human T cells and chemical hapten exposure. On the study more broadly: Small differences in pooled library volume mainly drove the variation in TCR yields per sample.

The time point: healthy volunteer bleed at 2 weeks. Before extraction, the whole blood was not fractionated, and total RNA was taken from it. Unique molecular identifiers were attached to individual cDNA molecules within the library. Under the authors' procedure: Samples contained a median of around 89,000 TCRs, with a range of roughly 23,224 to 700,000. TCRdb analysed the RACE reads with MiXCR anew, one entry per CDR3 protein. The V and J calls were not made by the authors but by TCRdb's processing. The sample records about 130,000 distinct CDR3 sequences, around 8.2% being singletons. The source of this sequence is a male donor in good health. Some clones in this sample may be carry-over from other donors' samples. Sequencing was carried out using whole blood.

The CDR3 spells CASSLKAGNTEAFF. The CDR3, as DNA: TGTGCCAGCAGTTTAAAAGCAGGGAACACTGAAGCTTTCTTT. The chain is built from TRBV12-3 or TRBV12-4 and TRBJ1-1; no clear D gene. The CDR3 sequence is 14 residues long. Trimming left V 2 bases short and J 1 base short, with 8 bases between.